This T cell receptor beta chain was captured in a study of blood T cell repertoires in COVID-19. Study-level background: Acute and convalescent COVID-19 samples came from the United States, Italy and Spain. T cells, B-cell-depleted T cells, or PBMCs provided the cDNA or gDNA that served as material.

How the authors handled the data: Cell counts per sample came from amplifying reference gene primers. The assay was immunoSEQ multiplex PCR, and TCRdb's table has in-frame clones only and misses some. V and J calls and clone size follow that table, whereas D and trimming were derived from the DNA. Here the sample spans approximately 150,000 clones, more than 80% being singletons. Germline V gives CDR1 GTSNPN, CDR2 SVGIG (reference sequence). The CDR3 has 14 amino acids. Trimming took 4 bases from V and 2 from J; bases not matched to a gene: 6. Material: peripheral blood. This clonotype was sampled from a human donor in a cohort sampled during active COVID-19. V and J are TRBV30 and TRBJ2-5; TRBD2 agrees at 8 bases. Written as DNA, the CDR3 is TGTGCCTGGAAGTTAGCGGGGAAACAAGAGACCCAGTACTTC. It codes for CAWKLAGKQETQYF. Supplemented by reference TRBV30 and TRBJ2-5, the full variable domain reads SQTIHQWPATLVQPVGSPLSLECTVEGTSNPNLYWYRQAAGRGLQLLFYSVGIGQISSEVPQNLSASRPQDRQFILSSKKLLLSDSGFYLCAWKLAGKQETQYFGPGTRLLVL.